Presented here are 8 T cell receptor beta chains from one specimen sequenced in a study of technical replicates of blood from a handful of donors. Method: immunoSEQ multiplex PCR; TCRdb's copy keeps in-frame clones and lacks some. The table includes fewer than 100,000 clones, 97% detected once. The sample comprised T cells isolated from PBMCs. The receptors were gathered from a human donor in good health.

The chain recombines TRBV27 with TRBJ2-7; perhaps TRBD2 as D (6 bases). Trimming stripped 4 bases from V and 6 bases from J, with 16 bases between. The CDR3 totals 14 residues. Per germline, CDR1 MNHEY and CDR2 SMNVEV (reference sequence). DNA of the CDR3: TGTGCCAGCAGTTCACCCGGGACCGGGGGCGAGCAGTACTTC. Its translation is CASSSPGTGGEQYF.

The rearrangement joins TRBV23-1 to TRBJ2-3, with D hard to call. TRBV23-1 is annotated as an ORF whose role is uncertain. This CDR3 has 16 amino acids. Trimming took off 0 bases at V and 1 base at J, with 11 bases between the two ends. The CDR3 coding sequence is TGCGCCAGCAGTCAATCGATAGTAGATGGCACAGATACGCAGTATTTT. Translated: CASSQSIVDGTDTQYF.

V gene TRBV10-3 combines with J gene TRBJ2-7; 9 bases fit TRBD1. Germline V gene lookup returns CDR1 ENHRY and CDR2 SYGVKD. The trim removed 6 bases at V and 0 bases at J, leaving 6 bases unmatched. The CDR3 is 15 residues long. CDR3 sequence: CAIRQDRGFSYEQYF. CDR3 nucleotide sequence: TGTGCCATCAGACAGGACAGGGGCTTCTCCTACGAGCAGTACTTC.

The rearrangement uses TRBV13 and TRBJ2-6; D is possibly TRBD2 (7 bases). This CDR3 spans 19 amino acids. Germline V gene sequence: CDR1 PRHDT, CDR2 FYEKMQ (reference sequence). Between the trimmed V and J ends, which lost 5 bases and 0 bases, there was a span of 20 bases. The CDR3 sequence is CASSHWTGGGLSGANVLTF. The DNA for the CDR3 is TGTGCCAGCAGCCACTGGACGGGGGGCGGACTCTCTGGGGCCAACGTCCTGACTTTC. The entire variable domain, with the rest obtained from reference TRBV13 and TRBJ2-6, is as follows: AAGVIQSPRHLIKEKRETATLKCYPIPRHDTVYWYQQGPGQDPQFLISFYEKMQSDKGSIPDRFSAQQFSDYHSELNMSSLELGDSALYFCASSHWTGGGLSGANVLTFGAGSRLTVL.

This chain joins TRBV9 and TRBJ1-1, with 9 bases that match TRBD1. From germline, CDR1 is SGDLS and CDR2 YYNGEE. The CDR3 has 15 residues. The V gene end was trimmed by 4 bases and the J gene end by 2 bases; junction bases not matched to a gene: 6. CDR3 protein: CASSFRTGANTEAFF. The CDR3 region has the DNA TGTGCCAGCAGCTTTCGGACAGGGGCTAACACTGAAGCTTTCTTT.

There are a few counts of this clone. This CDR3 reads CASSYYPGQTQHF. The CDR3 nucleotides are TGTGCCAGCAGTTACTACCCGGGACAAACTCAGCATTTT. The rearrangement links TRBV6-6 to TRBJ1-5, with a possible D match to TRBD1 (6 bases). The CDR3 is made up of 13 amino acids. The germline V gene encodes CDR1 MNHNY and CDR2 SVGAGI (reference sequence). The germline V and J ends were trimmed by 1 base and 13 bases, with 14 bases remaining between them.

The chain employs TRBV7-8 and TRBJ1-5; D call uncertain. Germline V gene lookup returns CDR1 SGHVS and CDR2 FQNEAQ. The CDR3 has 13 residues. Trimming stripped 1 base from V and 13 bases from J, with 14 bases between. The CDR3 sequence is CASSLERTGIQHF. CDR3 nucleotide sequence: TGTGCCAGCAGCTTAGAGCGGACTGGGATTCAGCATTTT.

The chain is built from TRBV25-1 and TRBJ1-4; the match to TRBD1 covers 7 bases. The V gene's germline CDR1 is MGHDK and CDR2 SYGVNS. Trimming removed 4 bases from V and 11 bases from J; junction bases left unmatched: 10. The CDR3 contains 14 residues. This CDR3 reads CASSALHRGEKLFF. The CDR3 DNA reads TGTGCCAGCAGTGCATTACACAGGGGCGAGAAACTGTTTTTT.